A selection of T cell receptor beta chains follows, all from one sample in a study of siplizumab effects on memory and regulatory T cells. Sequenced by immunoSEQ multiplex PCR; TCRdb stores in-frame clones only, minus some. The sample lists about 82,000 clones; 87% were seen once. The specimen was Tregs sorted from blood. These receptors were obtained from a human donor in good health. Both conserved end residues are part of each CDR3. The order of the fields is clone size, V gene, D gene, J gene, CDR3 DNA, CDR3 protein. The D gene is left open where the match is weak. Clone size is not always given. Where it is, it says once, few, many or a class for expanded clones.

size: -; V: TRBV7-9; D: -; J: TRBJ2-7; DNA: TGTGCCAGCAGCTTCCCGGGGGCCTACGAGCAGTACTTC; CDR3: CASSFPGAYEQYF
size: -; V: TRBV27; D: -; J: TRBJ1-1; DNA: TGTGCCAGCAGCCGTGTAGAGCCAAGAACTGAAGCTTTCTTT; CDR3: CASSRVEPRTEAFF
size: -; V: TRBV21-1; D: -; J: TRBJ2-5; DNA: TGTGCCAGCAGCAAAGTGCCAGGGAGGGAGACCCAGTACTTC; CDR3: CASSKVPGRETQYF
size: -; V: TRBV7-2; D: -; J: TRBJ2-5; DNA: TGTGCCAGCAGCTTCTCATTGGAGACCCAGTACTTC; CDR3: CASSFSLETQYF
size: -; V: TRBV7-9; D: -; J: TRBJ1-5; DNA: TGTGCCAGCAGGGGGTCCGGCAGGAATCAGCCCCAGCATTTT; CDR3: CASRGSGRNQPQHF
size: -; V: TRBV5-4; D: TRBD2; J: TRBJ2-3; DNA: TGTGCCAGCAGCCCGGGACTAGAAAAAACAGATACGCAGTATTTT; CDR3: CASSPGLEKTDTQYF
size: -; V: TRBV7-2; D: -; J: TRBJ2-2; DNA: TGTGCCAGCAGCCAGATTTCCAAGGAGCTGTTTTTT; CDR3: CASSQISKELFF
size: -; V: TRBV6-1; D: -; J: TRBJ1-2; DNA: TGTGCCAGCATGATACTAGCTAACTATGGCTACACCTTC; CDR3: CASMILANYGYTF
size: -; V: TRBV5-4; D: -; J: TRBJ2-5; DNA: TGTGCCAGCAGCTTGGAACAGGGCCAAGAGACCCAGTACTTC; CDR3: CASSLEQGQETQYF
size: -; V: TRBV12-5; D: -; J: TRBJ1-5; DNA: TGTGCTAGTGGTTTGAACCCAAGGTTGGGCAATCAGCCCCAGCATTTT; CDR3: CASGLNPRLGNQPQHF
size: -; V: TRBV12-2; D: -; J: TRBJ1-5; DNA: TGTGCAAGTCGCTTAGTGAGGCCAGGGGGCACCCCCCAGCATTTT; CDR3: CASRLVRPGGTPQHF
size: -; V: TRBV5-6; D: -; J: TRBJ2-1; DNA: TGTGCCAGCAGCTTGTGGGATGAGCAGTTCTTC; CDR3: CASSLWDEQFF
size: -; V: TRBV5-1; D: -; J: TRBJ2-5; DNA: TGCGCCAGCAGCTTGGAGGGGGGGCCGGTCGGTGAGACCCAGTACTTC; CDR3: CASSLEGGPVGETQYF
size: -; V: TRBV28; D: TRBD1; J: TRBJ2-6; DNA: TGTGCCAGCAGTTTAATTCGGGACAGGGAAAAATCTGGGGCCAACGTCCTGACTTTC; CDR3: CASSLIRDREKSGANVLTF
size: -; V: TRBV6-1; D: -; J: TRBJ1-1; DNA: TGTGCCAGCAGTGCAGGGTTATATACTGAAGCTTTCTTT; CDR3: CASSAGLYTEAFF
size: -; V: TRBV7-9; D: -; J: TRBJ2-2; DNA: TGTGCCAGCAGCTTCGTACCGACATACACCGGGGAGCTGTTTTTT; CDR3: CASSFVPTYTGELFF
size: -; V: TRBV12-2; D: -; J: TRBJ1-2; DNA: TGTGCAAGTCGCTTAACCCCTTGGACAGGGGGGTATGGCTACACCTTC; CDR3: CASRLTPWTGGYGYTF
size: -; V: TRBV7-2; D: TRBD2; J: TRBJ2-4; DNA: TGTGCCAGCAGCTTAGCGCTTGGGGGGGTGGACATTCAGTACTTC; CDR3: CASSLALGGVDIQYF
size: -; V: TRBV5-5; D: -; J: TRBJ1-3; DNA: TGTGCCAGCAGCTTGGTCGGAGGGTTAAACACCATATATTTT; CDR3: CASSLVGGLNTIYF
size: few; V: TRBV6-1; D: -; J: TRBJ2-5; DNA: TGTGCCAGCAGTGATTACGGCTGGGCAGGGAACATCCAAGAGACCCAGTACTTC; CDR3: CASSDYGWAGNIQETQYF
size: -; V: TRBV16; D: -; J: TRBJ1-1; DNA: TGTGCCAGCAGCCAGGGGGAGAACACTGAAGCTTTCTTT; CDR3: CASSQGENTEAFF
size: -; V: TRBV6-1; D: -; J: TRBJ1-5; DNA: TGTGCCACCGAGATTTATAGCAATCAGCCCCAGCATTTT; CDR3: CATEIYSNQPQHF
size: -; V: TRBV29-1; D: -; J: TRBJ1-2; DNA: TGCAGCCTGGGCGGAGGTAACTATGGCTACACCTTC; CDR3: CSLGGGNYGYTF
size: -; V: TRBV7-6; D: -; J: TRBJ2-2; DNA: TGTGCCAGCAGCTTAGCCGGGGGCACCGGGGAGCTGTTTTTT; CDR3: CASSLAGGTGELFF
size: -; V: TRBV10-1; D: -; J: TRBJ2-5; DNA: TGCGCCAGCAGTGAGTCGTTTTGGGCTGAAGAGACCCAGTACTTC; CDR3: CASSESFWAEETQYF
size: -; V: TRBV2; D: -; J: TRBJ2-1; DNA: TGTGCCAGCAGTGAGGCGACACCCGGTGAGCAGTTCTTC; CDR3: CASSEATPGEQFF
size: -; V: TRBV11-2; D: -; J: TRBJ2-2; DNA: TGTGCCAGCAGCCCTCCAGGGTATAGGAACACCGGGGAGCTGTTTTTT; CDR3: CASSPPGYRNTGELFF